Many counts were recorded for the clone carrying this TCR beta chain. Its antigen is unidentified. CDR1 is MNHEY and CDR2 is SVGEGT in the germline V gene. Trimming cost V 3 bases and J 7 bases, with 10 bases left between them. CDR3 length: 14 residues. The data belong to a study of metastatic and nonmetastatic thyroid tumors. At the level of the study: A comparison of repertoires was made across blood and tumor or nodule tissue from malignant and benign thyroid patients.

No patient received treatment before thyroid surgery. Findings and caveats of the study: Significantly higher TCR beta diversity was reportedly seen in malignant thyroid tumors than benign nodules, in blood and tumor.

Authors' data handling: A classifier for distant metastasis in papillary thyroid cancer was constructed using CDR3 differences observed across clinicopathological groups. TCRdb re-processed the PCR reads through MiXCR. For this entry, the V and J calls and clone size follow TCRdb and not the study's own pipeline. Found here are about 21,000 clones, about a quarter of them singletons; the top ten hold about 20%. Sequencing input: blood. The TCR sequence derives from a female donor with papillary thyroid cancer or a benign thyroid nodule (not recorded which). Some clones in this sample may be carry-over from other donors' samples. The V gene is TRBV6-2 or TRBV6-3, the J gene TRBJ1-6, with D hard to call. CDR3 sequence: CASSYPQFNSPLHF. The CDR3 nucleotides are TGTGCCAGCAGTTATCCGCAATTCAATTCACCCCTCCACTTT.